This T cell receptor (beta chain) was recorded in a study of T cells in localized non-small cell lung cancer. Study-level points and caveats: Elevated blood T cell density was associated with longer overall survival. There were a median roughly 60 of the top 100 tumor clones appearing in adjacent lung. One tumor region alone was sequenced, and heterogeneity therefore remains possible. Uninvolved neighboring lung showed the greatest T cell clonality, exceeding tumor.

The CDR3 is made up of 12 amino acids. Germline loops: CDR1 SGHDN, CDR2 FVKESK. V was pared by 4 bases and J by 10 bases, with 13 bases between. Using immunoSEQ multiplex PCR, the repertoire was profiled, and TCRdb retains in-frame clones only, with some absent. The sample has 55,000 to 65,000 clones, 80% to 95% seen once. In regard to this clone: Antigen unknown.

This sample comprised peripheral blood, obtained before any cancer treatment. The TCR originated in a man aged 35 to 70 with stage I lung adenocarcinoma. This chain connects TRBV14 to TRBJ1-1; unclear D gene. The CDR3 protein is CASSPGGGGAFF. The CDR3 DNA sequence: TGTGCCAGCAGCCCGGGCGGAGGAGGAGCTTTCTTT.